Presented here are 5 T cell receptor beta chains from one specimen sequenced in a study of a mutant IDH1 vaccine in newly diagnosed glioma. Their antigens are not known. The data were produced by immunoSEQ multiplex PCR, yet TCRdb's version contains in-frame clones alone and is incomplete. The table has roughly 130,000 clones, about 82% seen once. Time point described: week 11, during vaccination. Vaccination comprised doses that each held 300 ug of mutant IDH1 20-mer peptide, plus topical imiquimod. Sequencing used PBMCs, obtained from a glioma patient whose treatment included an IDH1 peptide vaccine. These receptors were collected from a man aged 35 to 55 with glioma.

The rearrangement joins TRBV25-1 to TRBJ2-7; 8 bases match TRBD1. Trimming took 8 bases from V and 3 from J; bases not matched to a gene: 12. The CDR3 spans 15 residues. Germline CDR1 and CDR2: MGHDK and SYGVNS. The CDR3 DNA is TGTGCCAGCTGCACACTGGACAGGGATGGCTACGAGCAGTACTTC. Protein product: CASCTLDRDGYEQYF.

This rearrangement joins TRBV10-2 to TRBJ1-1, with unresolved D. Germline V gene data show CDR1 as WSHSY and CDR2 as SAAADI. V gave up 0 bases and J gave up 5 bases, with 13 bases separating them. The CDR3 extends over 15 amino acids. CDR3 DNA sequence: TGCGCCAGCAGTGAGTCGACGTACGGGGAAACTGAAGCTTTCTTT. This encodes CASSESTYGETEAFF.

The chain is built from TRBV10-3 and TRBJ1-1, with TRBD1 as a possible D gene (6 bases). Germline V CDR1 and CDR2: ENHRY, SYGVKD. CDR3 size: 15 residues. Trimming removed 2 bases at V and 5 bases at J, with 15 bases between. The CDR3, as DNA: TGTGCCATCAGTGAGGCCGAAGGGGGGAGGACTGAAGCTTTCTTT. As protein: CAISEAEGGRTEAFF.

The J gene is TRBJ2-7, the V gene TRBV4-2; D gene ambiguous. This CDR3 region has 15 residues. CDR1 is LGHNA and CDR2 is YNFKEQ in the germline V gene. The V gene lost 0 bases and the J gene lost 3 bases, with 12 bases spanning the gap. This CDR3 reads CASSQDLQVGYEQYF. The CDR3 DNA follows: TGTGCCAGCAGCCAAGATCTGCAGGTGGGCTACGAGCAGTACTTC.

V gene TRBV5-6 combines with J gene TRBJ2-1; TRBD1 matches 9 bases. This CDR3 comprises 15 residues. J lost 5 bases, V lost 0 bases, and 3 bases had no gene match. From germline, CDR1 is SGHDT and CDR2 YYEEEE. This chain's CDR3 is CASSLGQGDHNEQFF. In nucleotides, the CDR3 is TGTGCCAGCAGCTTGGGACAGGGGGATCACAATGAGCAGTTCTTC.